This T cell receptor (beta chain) came from a study of chemoradiotherapy in HPV16-positive cancers. The overall study: A couple of HPV16-positive patients' cells yielded candidate HPV-specific clones and common motifs. The study, taken as a whole, reports: Better recurrence-free survival went with HPV-responsive T-cell expansion in HPV16-positive patients. Candidate HPV-specific clones and E7-related TCR motifs grew in tumor during treatment.

Notes on this clone: The antigen is unknown.

Generated by immunoSEQ multiplex PCR, the TCRdb table keeps only in-frame clones and is missing some. This table has fewer than 30,000 clones, approximately 90% appearing once. The V end was cut by 2 bases, the J end by 14 bases, with 21 bases between. This CDR3 spans 14 amino acids. Germline CDR1 reads MNHNY; CDR2 reads SVGAGI (reference sequence). This specimen consisted of blood, obtained from a patient who underwent chemoradiotherapy. This chain uses TRBV6-6 with TRBJ2-5; the D gene is possibly TRBD2 (5 bases). The sequence derives from a human donor with HPV-associated anogenital cancer. CDR3 sequence reads: CASSYAERSHDPYF. CDR3 in DNA: TGTGCCAGCAGTTACGCCGAGCGGAGCCACGACCCTTACTTC.